Presented here are 10 T cell receptor beta chains from one specimen sequenced in a study of cytomegalovirus exposure and HLA in healthy donors. Use of 60 Vbeta and 13 Jbeta primers characterized the PCR. Sequenced by immunoSEQ multiplex PCR; TCRdb stores in-frame clones only, minus some. The sample gives some 100,000 clones, about 76% of which show up once; 8.4% is in the top ten. The sequenced material came from PBMCs. These TCRs come from a man aged 35-49 years in good health and CMV-seronegative.

The chain is built from TRBV18 and TRBJ1-4; no clear D gene. The CDR3 loop spans 14 amino acids. Germline CDR1 KGHSH, CDR2 LQKENI. V lost 3 bases, J lost 7 bases, and 12 bases lay in between. This CDR3 reads CASSPPRQLEKLFF. CDR3 DNA sequence: TGTGCCAGCTCACCGCCCAGGCAACTTGAAAAACTGTTTTTT.

The V call is TRBV5-1, the J call TRBJ1-1; a possible D gene is TRBD1 (6 bases). CDR1 is SGHRS, CDR2 YFSETQ, per germline. This CDR3 comprises 15 residues. V was cut by 0 bases and J by 1 base, with 10 bases left in between. This CDR3 is CASSLGPTGNTEAFF. CDR3 sequence (DNA): TGCGCCAGCAGCTTGGGCCCGACAGGGAACACTGAAGCTTTCTTT.

The chain is built from TRBV6-6 and TRBJ2-6; the D is unclear. Germline assignment: CDR1 MNHNY and CDR2 SVGAGI (reference sequence). CDR3 length equals 15 residues. The ends were cut back, 5 bases at V and 0 bases at J, with 8 bases in the middle. In DNA, the CDR3 is TGTGCCAGCAGTATCAAGAGCTCTGGGGCCAACGTCCTGACTTTC. Translating it yields CASSIKSSGANVLTF.

This clone was seen many times. This rearrangement joins TRBV28 to TRBJ2-5; 14 bases match TRBD2. This CDR3 contains 15 residues. The V gene end was trimmed by 8 bases and the J gene end by 5 bases; junction bases not matched to a gene: 7. Germline V gives CDR1 MDHEN, CDR2 SYDVKM. The CDR3 DNA follows: TGTGCCAGCCTCCGGACTAGCGGGGGGCTGGAGACCCAGTACTTC. It translates to CASLRTSGGLETQYF.

The chain is built from TRBV7-2 and TRBJ2-3, with TRBD2 matching over 10 bases. V lost 4 bases to trimming and J lost 3 bases; unmatched junction nucleotides: 10. The CDR3 runs to 17 residues. Germline V gives CDR1 SGHTA, CDR2 FQGNSA. CDR3 in DNA: TGTGCCAGCAGCTCTTTGCGGCCTAGCGGGGGTACAGATACGCAGTATTTT. It encodes CASSSLRPSGGTDTQYF.

In DNA form, the CDR3 reads TGTGCCAGCAGTTACGACAGGGATAGCAATCAGCCCCAGCATTTT. It specifies CASSYDRDSNQPQHF. The rearrangement joins TRBV6-5 to TRBJ1-5; TRBD1 matches at 7 bases. The CDR3 is 15 amino acids. CDR1 and CDR2 from the germline V gene are MNHEY and SVGAGI. J lost 0 bases, V lost 2 bases, and 1 base had no gene match.

The rearrangement links TRBV7-9 to TRBJ2-5; 9 bases fit TRBD2. Germline CDR1 is SEHNR and CDR2 is FQNEAQ (reference sequence). After removal of 2 bases from V and 1 base from J, the junction contained 5 bases not matched to a gene. The CDR3 loop spans 16 amino acids. In DNA form, the CDR3 reads TGTGCCAGCAGCTTAAAGCGGGGGGCCTCCCAAGAGACCCAGTACTTC. Its protein is CASSLKRGASQETQYF.

The DNA for the CDR3 is TGTGCCAGCAGCCAAGCTGACAAATTGTACACAGATACGCAGTATTTT. Translating it yields CASSQADKLYTDTQYF. J is TRBJ2-3 and V is TRBV14; D call uncertain. This CDR3 comprises 16 residues. Trimming took off 1 base at V and 2 bases at J, with 13 bases between the two ends. The germline V gene has CDR1 SGHDN and CDR2 FVKESK.

This chain joins TRBV19 and TRBJ1-1; no clear D. V lost 5 bases, J lost 2 bases, and 6 bases lay in between. Germline assignment: CDR1 LNHDA and CDR2 SQIVND (reference sequence). The CDR3 length is 12 residues. CDR3 sequence: CASSFQNTEAFF. CDR3 in DNA: TGTGCCAGTAGTTTCCAAAACACTGAAGCTTTCTTT.

The chain links TRBV4-3 to TRBJ2-1; D is possibly TRBD1 (7 bases). The CDR3 has 16 amino acids. Germline-derived CDR1 and CDR2 are LGHNA and YSLEER. Between the trimmed V and J ends, which lost 0 bases and 2 bases, there was a span of 11 bases. The DNA of the CDR3 is TGCGCCAGCAGCCAAGATACAGGGGAGGCCTACAATGAGCAGTTCTTC. Translating it yields CASSQDTGEAYNEQFF.